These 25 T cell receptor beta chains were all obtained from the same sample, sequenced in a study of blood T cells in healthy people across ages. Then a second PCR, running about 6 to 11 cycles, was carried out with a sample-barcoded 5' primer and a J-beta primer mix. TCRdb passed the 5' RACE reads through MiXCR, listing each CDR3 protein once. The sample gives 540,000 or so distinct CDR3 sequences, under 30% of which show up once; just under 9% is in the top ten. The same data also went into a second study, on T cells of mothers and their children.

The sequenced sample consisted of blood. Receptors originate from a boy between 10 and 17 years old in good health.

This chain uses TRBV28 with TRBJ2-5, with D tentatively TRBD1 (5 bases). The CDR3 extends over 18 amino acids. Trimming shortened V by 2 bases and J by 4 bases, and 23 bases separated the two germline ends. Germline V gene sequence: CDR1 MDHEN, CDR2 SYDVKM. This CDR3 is CASSLAPRSRGRRETQYF. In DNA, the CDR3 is TGTGCCAGCAGTTTAGCCCCCAGGTCTAGGGGTCGGAGAGAGACCCAGTACTTC.

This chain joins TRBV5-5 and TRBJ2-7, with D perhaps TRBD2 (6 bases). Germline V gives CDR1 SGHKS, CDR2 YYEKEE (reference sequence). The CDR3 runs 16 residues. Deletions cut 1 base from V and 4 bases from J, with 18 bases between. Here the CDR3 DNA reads TGTGCCAGCAGCTTGATTCCGTCTAGCGATTTTTACGAGCAGTACTTC. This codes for CASSLIPSSDFYEQYF.

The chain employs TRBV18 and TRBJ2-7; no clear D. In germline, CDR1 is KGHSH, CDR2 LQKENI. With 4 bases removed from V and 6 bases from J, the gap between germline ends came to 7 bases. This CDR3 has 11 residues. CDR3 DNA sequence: TGTGCCAGCTCACGCGAGGTCGAGCAGTACTTC. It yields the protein CASSREVEQYF.

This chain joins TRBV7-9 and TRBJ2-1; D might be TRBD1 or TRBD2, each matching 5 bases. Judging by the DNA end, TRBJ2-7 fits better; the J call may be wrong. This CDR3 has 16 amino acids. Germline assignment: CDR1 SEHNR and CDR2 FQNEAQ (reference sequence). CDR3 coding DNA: TGTGCCAGCAGCTTAGACACCGGGACGGAGGTCTACGAGCAGTACTTC. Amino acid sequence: CASSLDTGTEVYEQYF.

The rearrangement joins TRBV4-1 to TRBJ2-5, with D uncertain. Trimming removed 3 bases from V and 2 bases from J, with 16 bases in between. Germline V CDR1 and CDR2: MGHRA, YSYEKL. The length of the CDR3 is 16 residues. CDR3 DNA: TGCGCCAGCAGCCATGTACCCCGTGGTCTTCAAGAGACCCAGTACTTC. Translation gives CASSHVPRGLQETQYF.

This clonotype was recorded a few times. The CDR3 is CASSSPAHHEKLFF. Written as DNA, the CDR3 is TGTGCCAGCAGCTCCCCGGCCCATCACGAAAAACTGTTTTTT. The chain has TRBV11-2 and TRBJ1-4; no clear D gene. The CDR3 is made up of 14 amino acids. The germline gives CDR1 SGHAT, CDR2 FQNNGV. V was pared by 4 bases and J by 8 bases, with 14 bases between.

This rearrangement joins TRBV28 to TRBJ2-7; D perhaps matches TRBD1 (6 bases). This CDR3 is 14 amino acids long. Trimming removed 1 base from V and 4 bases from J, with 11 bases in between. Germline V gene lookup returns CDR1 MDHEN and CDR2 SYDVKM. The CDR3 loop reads CASSLLGGQYEQYF. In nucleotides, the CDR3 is TGTGCCAGCAGTTTATTAGGGGGTCAGTACGAGCAGTACTTC.

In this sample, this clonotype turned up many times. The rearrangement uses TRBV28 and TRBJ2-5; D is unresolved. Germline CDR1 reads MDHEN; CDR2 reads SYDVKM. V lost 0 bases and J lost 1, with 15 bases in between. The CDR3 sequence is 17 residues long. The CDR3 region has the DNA TGTGCCAGCAGTTTATGGGGCCCGAGGCGAGCCCAAGAGACCCAGTACTTC. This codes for CASSLWGPRRAQETQYF.

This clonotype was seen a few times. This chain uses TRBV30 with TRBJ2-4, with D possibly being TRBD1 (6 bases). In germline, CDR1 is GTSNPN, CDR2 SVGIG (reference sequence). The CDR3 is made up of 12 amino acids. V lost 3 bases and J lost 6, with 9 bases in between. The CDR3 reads CAWSGQLNIQYF. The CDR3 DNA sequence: TGTGCCTGGAGCGGACAGCTAAACATTCAGTACTTC.

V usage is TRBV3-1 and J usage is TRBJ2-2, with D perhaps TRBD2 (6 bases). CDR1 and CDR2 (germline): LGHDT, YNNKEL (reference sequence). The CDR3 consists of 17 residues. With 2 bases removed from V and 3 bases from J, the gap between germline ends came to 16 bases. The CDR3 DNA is TGTGCCAGCAGCCAATTTTCGGGAGCTGGGTACACCGGGGAGCTGTTTTTT. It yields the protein CASSQFSGAGYTGELFF.

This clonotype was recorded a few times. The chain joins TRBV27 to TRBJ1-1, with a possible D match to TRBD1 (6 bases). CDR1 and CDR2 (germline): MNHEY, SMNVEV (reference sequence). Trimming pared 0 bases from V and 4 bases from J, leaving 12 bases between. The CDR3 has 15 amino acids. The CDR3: CASSLSRGGFTEAFF. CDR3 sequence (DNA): TGTGCCAGCAGTTTATCGCGAGGGGGGTTCACTGAAGCTTTCTTT.

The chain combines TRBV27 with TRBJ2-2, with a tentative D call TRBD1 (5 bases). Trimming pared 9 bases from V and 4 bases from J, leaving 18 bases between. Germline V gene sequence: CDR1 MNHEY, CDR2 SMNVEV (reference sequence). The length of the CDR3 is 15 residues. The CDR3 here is CASQGGRAPTGELFF. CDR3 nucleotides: TGTGCCAGTCAGGGCGGAAGGGCTCCCACCGGGGAGCTGTTTTTT.

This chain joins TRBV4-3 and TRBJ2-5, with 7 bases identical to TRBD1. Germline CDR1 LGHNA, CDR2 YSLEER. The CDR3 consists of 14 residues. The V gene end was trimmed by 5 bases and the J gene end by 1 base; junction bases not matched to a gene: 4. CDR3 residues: CASSAYRGQETQYF. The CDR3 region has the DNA TGCGCCAGCAGCGCCTACAGGGGCCAAGAGACCCAGTACTTC.

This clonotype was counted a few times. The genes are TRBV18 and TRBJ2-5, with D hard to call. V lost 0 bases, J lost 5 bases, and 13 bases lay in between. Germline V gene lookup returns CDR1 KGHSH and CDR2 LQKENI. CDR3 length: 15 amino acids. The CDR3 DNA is TGTGCCAGCTCACCACCGGATGGCAGATTGGAGACCCAGTACTTC. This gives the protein CASSPPDGRLETQYF.

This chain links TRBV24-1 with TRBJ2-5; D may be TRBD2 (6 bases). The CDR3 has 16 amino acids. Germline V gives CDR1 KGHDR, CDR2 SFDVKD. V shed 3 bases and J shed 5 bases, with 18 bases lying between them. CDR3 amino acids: CATSDPRGLGRETQYF. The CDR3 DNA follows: TGTGCCACCAGTGATCCGCGGGGCCTGGGTCGCGAGACCCAGTACTTC.

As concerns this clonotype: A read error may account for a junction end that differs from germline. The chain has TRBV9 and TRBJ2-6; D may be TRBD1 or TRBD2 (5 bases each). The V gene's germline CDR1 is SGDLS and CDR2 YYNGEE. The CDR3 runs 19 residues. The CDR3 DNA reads TGTGCCAGCAGCGTATCCTTTGGACTGTCTGACTCTGGGGCCAACATCCTGACTTTC. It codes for CASSVSFGLSDSGANILTF.

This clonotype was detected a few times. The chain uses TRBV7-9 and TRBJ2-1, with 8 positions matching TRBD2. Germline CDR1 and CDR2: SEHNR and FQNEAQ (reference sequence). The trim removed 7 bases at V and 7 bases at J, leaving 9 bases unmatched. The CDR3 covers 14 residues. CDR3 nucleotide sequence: TGTGCCAGCAACTGGGGCGGGGGGTGGAATGAGCAGTTCTTC. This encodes CASNWGGGWNEQFF.

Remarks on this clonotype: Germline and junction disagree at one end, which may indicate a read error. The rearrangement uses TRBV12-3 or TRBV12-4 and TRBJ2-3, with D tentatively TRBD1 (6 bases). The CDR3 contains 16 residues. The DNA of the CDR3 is TGTGCCAGCAGTTTAGCTCTAGGGACAAGATCAGATGCGCAGTATTTT. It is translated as CASSLALGTRSDAQYF.

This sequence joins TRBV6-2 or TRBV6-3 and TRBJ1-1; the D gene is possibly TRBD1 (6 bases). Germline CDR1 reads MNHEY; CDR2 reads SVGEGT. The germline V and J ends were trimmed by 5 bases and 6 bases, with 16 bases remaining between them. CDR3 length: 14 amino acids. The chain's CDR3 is CASSPQGWGAEAFF. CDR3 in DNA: TGTGCCAGCAGTCCACAGGGCTGGGGCGCTGAAGCTTTCTTT.

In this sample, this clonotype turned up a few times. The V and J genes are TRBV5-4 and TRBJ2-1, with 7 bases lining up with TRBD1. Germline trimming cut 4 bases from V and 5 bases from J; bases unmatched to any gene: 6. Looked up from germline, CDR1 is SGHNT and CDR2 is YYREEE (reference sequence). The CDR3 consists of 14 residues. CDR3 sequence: CASSKGQLNNEQFF. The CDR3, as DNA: TGTGCCAGCAGCAAGGGACAGCTCAACAATGAGCAGTTCTTC.

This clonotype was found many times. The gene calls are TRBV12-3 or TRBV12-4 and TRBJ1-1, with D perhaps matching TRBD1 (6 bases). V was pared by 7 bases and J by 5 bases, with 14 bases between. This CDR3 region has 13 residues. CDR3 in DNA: TGTGCCAGCATTAACAGGGTGGGAACTGAAGCTTTCTTT. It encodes CASINRVGTEAFF.

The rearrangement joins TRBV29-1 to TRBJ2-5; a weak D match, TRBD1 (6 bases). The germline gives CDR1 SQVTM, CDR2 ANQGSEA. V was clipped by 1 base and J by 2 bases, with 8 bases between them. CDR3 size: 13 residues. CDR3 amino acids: CSVEGGGQETQYF. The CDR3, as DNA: TGCAGCGTTGAAGGAGGGGGTCAAGAGACCCAGTACTTC.

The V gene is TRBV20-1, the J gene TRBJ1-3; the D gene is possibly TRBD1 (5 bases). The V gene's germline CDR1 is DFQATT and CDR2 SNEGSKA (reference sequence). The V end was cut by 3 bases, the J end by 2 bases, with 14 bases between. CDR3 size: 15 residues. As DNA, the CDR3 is TGCAGTGCTAGTCTCCCGGGGGTCCCTGGAAACACCATATATTTT. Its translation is CSASLPGVPGNTIYF.

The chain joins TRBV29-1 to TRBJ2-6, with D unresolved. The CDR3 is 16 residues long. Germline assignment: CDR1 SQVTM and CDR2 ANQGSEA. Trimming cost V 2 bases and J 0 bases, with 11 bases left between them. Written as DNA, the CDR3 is TGCAGCGTTGAAACTGACCTAAACTCTGGGGCCAACGTCCTGACTTTC. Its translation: CSVETDLNSGANVLTF.

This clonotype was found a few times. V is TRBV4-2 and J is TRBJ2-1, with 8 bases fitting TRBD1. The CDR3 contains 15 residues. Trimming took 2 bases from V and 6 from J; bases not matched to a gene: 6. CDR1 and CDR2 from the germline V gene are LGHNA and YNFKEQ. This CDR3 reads CASSQQDRVGNEQFF. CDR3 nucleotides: TGTGCCAGCAGCCAACAGGACAGGGTGGGCAATGAGCAGTTCTTC.